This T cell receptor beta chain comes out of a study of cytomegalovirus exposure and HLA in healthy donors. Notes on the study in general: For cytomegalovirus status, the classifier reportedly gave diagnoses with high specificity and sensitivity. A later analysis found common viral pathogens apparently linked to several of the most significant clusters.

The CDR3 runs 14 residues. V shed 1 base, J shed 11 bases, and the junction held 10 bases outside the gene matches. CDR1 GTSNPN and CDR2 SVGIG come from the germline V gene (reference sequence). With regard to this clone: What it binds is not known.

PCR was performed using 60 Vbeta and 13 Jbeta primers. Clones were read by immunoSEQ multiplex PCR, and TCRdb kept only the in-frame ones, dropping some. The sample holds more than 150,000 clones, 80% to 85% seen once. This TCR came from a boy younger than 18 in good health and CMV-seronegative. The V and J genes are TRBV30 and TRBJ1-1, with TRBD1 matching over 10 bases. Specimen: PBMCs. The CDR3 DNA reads TGTGCCTGGAGTGGTCCCGGACAGGGGGGACTTGCTTTCTTT. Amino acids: CAWSGPGQGGLAFF.